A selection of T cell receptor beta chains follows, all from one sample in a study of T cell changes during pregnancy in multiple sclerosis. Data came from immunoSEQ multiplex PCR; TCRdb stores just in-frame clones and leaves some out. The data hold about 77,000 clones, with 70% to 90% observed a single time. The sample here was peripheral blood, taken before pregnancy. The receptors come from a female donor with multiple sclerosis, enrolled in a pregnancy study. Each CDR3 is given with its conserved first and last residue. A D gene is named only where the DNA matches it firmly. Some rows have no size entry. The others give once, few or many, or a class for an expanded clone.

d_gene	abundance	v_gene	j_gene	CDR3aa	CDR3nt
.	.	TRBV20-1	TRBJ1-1	CSAGTSERAFF	TGCAGTGCCGGGACATCCGAGCGAGCTTTCTTT
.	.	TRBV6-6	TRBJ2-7	CASSPDYEQYF	TGTGCCAGCAGTCCAGACTACGAGCAGTACTTC
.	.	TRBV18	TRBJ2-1	CASSPPSRYNEQFF	TGTGCCAGCTCACCACCGTCCAGGTACAATGAGCAGTTCTTC
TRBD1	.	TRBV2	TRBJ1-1	CASSASRTGNTEAFF	TGTGCCAGCAGTGCCTCCAGGACAGGGAACACTGAAGCTTTCTTT
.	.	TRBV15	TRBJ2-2	CATSRDVAGQPGELFF	TGTGCCACCAGCAGAGATGTAGCAGGGCAACCCGGGGAGCTGTTTTTT
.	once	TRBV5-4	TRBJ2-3	CARGPRLEYF	TGTGCCAGGGGGCCTCGCCTGGAGTATTTT
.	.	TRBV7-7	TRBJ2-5	CASSLGYQWEEETQYF	TGTGCTAGCAGCCTTGGATATCAGTGGGAGGAGGAGACCCAGTACTTC
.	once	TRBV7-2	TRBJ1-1	CASSLRYTEAFF	TGTGCCAGCAGCTTACGGTACACTGAAGCTTTCTTT
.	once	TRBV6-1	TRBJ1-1	CASTFGSSGAEAFF	TGTGCCAGCACTTTTGGGAGCTCTGGGGCTGAAGCTTTCTTT
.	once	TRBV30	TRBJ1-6	CAWSLFLQGEPYNSPLHF	TGTGCCTGGAGCCTTTTCCTACAGGGAGAACCCTATAATTCACCCCTCCACTTT
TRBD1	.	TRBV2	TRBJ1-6	CASTRDRVSSPLHF	TGTGCCAGCACTAGGGACAGGGTATCTTCACCCCTCCACTTT